This entry lists 29 T cell receptor beta chains sequenced from one sample in a study of beta chain features in type 1 diabetes. Whole-study findings and limits: Among patients with Type 1 diabetes, TCRB CDR3s were moderately but significantly shorter in every one of the four CD4+ subsets.

These receptors are not linked to any known antigen. Every isolated RNA sample was fully reverse transcribed, so sequencing captured expressed TCRB transcripts. Sequencing was performed with immunoSEQ multiplex PCR; in TCRdb, only in-frame clones are kept and a portion is missing. In the table there are around 160,000 clones, roughly 59% of which are singletons. Sequencing input: naive CD4+ T cells from blood. The receptors originated from a man aged 30-40 years with type 1 diabetes.

The chain couples TRBV4-3 to TRBJ1-6; 7 positions match TRBD1. CDR3 length equals 15 residues. CDR1 and CDR2 from the germline V gene are LGHNA and YSLEER. The trim removed 3 bases at V and 7 bases at J, leaving 6 bases unmatched. The CDR3 DNA reads as TGCGCCAGCAGCCAGCACAGGGGTGAGAATTCACCCCTCCACTTT. Its translation: CASSQHRGENSPLHF.

A single count supports this clone. The CDR3 DNA is TGTGCCAGCAGCCATGGCGGATCCAATTCACCCCTCCACTTT. It codes for CASSHGGSNSPLHF. The chain has TRBV14 and TRBJ1-6; D gene uncertain. V lost 3 bases and J lost 7, with 10 bases in between. The CDR3 consists of 14 residues. The germline CDR1 and CDR2 sequences are SGHDN and FVKESK.

The J gene is TRBJ1-6, the V gene TRBV23-1; D not resolved. TRBV23-1 is classed as an ORF, of uncertain function. V was cut by 3 bases and J by 8 bases, with 11 bases left in between. The CDR3 is 14 residues long. CDR3 sequence: CASSQGKNDSPLHF. As DNA, the CDR3 is TGCGCCAGCAGTCAGGGGAAAAACGATTCACCCCTCCACTTT.

The chain links TRBV27 to TRBJ2-7; D ambiguous. The germline V and J ends were trimmed by 8 bases and 6 bases, with 8 bases remaining between them. The CDR3 has 10 amino acids. Germline CDR1 and CDR2: MNHEY and SMNVEV (reference sequence). The CDR3 region is CASGRVEQYF. CDR3 in DNA: TGTGCCAGCGGCCGTGTCGAGCAGTACTTC.

This chain uses TRBV7-2 with TRBJ2-3; D gene uncertain. V lost 0 bases, J lost 4 bases, and 5 bases lay in between. The CDR3 is 13 residues long. Germline loops: CDR1 SGHTA, CDR2 FQGNSA. CDR3 DNA: TGTGCCAGCAGCTTAGCTGGGTCAGATACGCAGTATTTT. Translating gives CASSLAGSDTQYF.

The chain joins TRBV7-9 to TRBJ2-2; D remains unclear. The CDR3 loop spans 12 amino acids. Germline V CDR1 and CDR2: SEHNR, FQNEAQ (reference sequence). Trimming shortened V by 3 bases and J by 8 bases, and 7 bases separated the two germline ends. Written as DNA, the CDR3 is TGTGCCAGCAGCTTTCCTACGGGGGAGCTGTTTTTT. Protein sequence: CASSFPTGELFF.

The chain recombines TRBV30 with TRBJ1-1; D ambiguous. Trimming took 0 bases from V and 13 from J, leaving 15 bases between them. The length of the CDR3 is 12 residues. Germline CDR1 GTSNPN, CDR2 SVGIG (reference sequence). CDR3 in amino acids: CAWSVDREWVFF. CDR3 nucleotides: TGTGCCTGGAGTGTGGATCGGGAATGGGTTTTCTTT.

This clone was observed once. V gene TRBV30 combines with J gene TRBJ2-7; 7 nucleotides agree with TRBD2. CDR1 and CDR2 from the germline V gene are GTSNPN and SVGIG (reference sequence). The CDR3 runs to 12 residues. J lost 5 bases, V lost 1 base, and 2 bases had no gene match. CDR3 in amino acids: CAWSGGGDEQYF. The CDR3 region has the DNA TGTGCCTGGAGTGGGGGAGGGGACGAGCAGTACTTC.

This clone was counted only a few times. The chain is built from TRBV14 and TRBJ2-1; a possible D gene is TRBD1 (5 bases). Per germline, CDR1 SGHDN and CDR2 FVKESK. The CDR3 spans 12 residues. Trimming left V 0 bases short and J 9 bases short, with 6 bases between. CDR3 sequence: CASSQERGEQFF. Written as DNA, the CDR3 is TGTGCCAGCAGCCAAGAAAGGGGTGAGCAGTTCTTC.

The J gene is TRBJ1-2, the V gene TRBV9, with D hard to call. Trimming took off 5 bases at V and 4 bases at J, with 6 bases between the two ends. The germline gives CDR1 SGDLS, CDR2 YYNGEE. The CDR3 runs 11 residues. CDR3 region: CASRSTYGYTF. The CDR3 bases are TGTGCCAGCAGGAGTACCTATGGCTACACCTTC.

This clone was picked up a small number of times. The genes are TRBV18 and TRBJ2-1; perhaps D is TRBD1 or TRBD2 (5 bases each). Trimming took off 0 bases at V and 10 bases at J, with 16 bases between the two ends. Per the germline V gene, CDR1 is KGHSH and CDR2 is LQKENI. This CDR3 spans 15 amino acids. CDR3 sequence reads: CASSPPTSEGEEQFF. For the CDR3, the DNA is TGTGCCAGCTCACCACCAACCAGCGAAGGGGAGGAGCAGTTCTTC. Variable domain in full (rest from reference TRBV18 and TRBJ2-1): NAGVMQNPRHLVRRRGQEARLRCSPMKGHSHVYWYRQLPEEGLKFMVYLQKENIIDESGMPKERFSAEFPKEGPSILRIQQVVRGDSAAYFCASSPPTSEGEEQFFGPGTRLTVL.

CDR3 in amino acids: CSASRDLQAFF. The DNA of the CDR3 is TGCAGTGCTAGTAGGGACCTACAAGCTTTCTTT. The rearrangement uses TRBV20-1 and TRBJ1-1; D perhaps matches TRBD1 (5 bases). Germline assignment: CDR1 DFQATT and CDR2 SNEGSKA (reference sequence). Deletions cut 3 bases from V and 9 bases from J, with 11 bases between. The CDR3 runs 11 residues.

This chain uses TRBV30 with TRBJ1-2; D uncertain. The ends were cut back, 1 base at V and 8 bases at J, with 20 bases in the middle. Germline V gene lookup returns CDR1 GTSNPN and CDR2 SVGIG (reference sequence). The CDR3 consists of 15 residues. CDR3 loop: CAWSASLVKGSGYTF. CDR3 DNA sequence: TGTGCCTGGAGTGCCTCCCTGGTAAAGGGTTCGGGCTACACCTTC.

The chain recombines TRBV14 with TRBJ2-1; 7 bases are a match to TRBD1. This CDR3 spans 16 amino acids. CDR1 SGHDN and CDR2 FVKESK come from the germline V gene. V lost 1 base, J lost 12 bases, and 15 bases stayed unmatched. As DNA, the CDR3 is TGTGCCAGCAGCCAAGTGGGGTTTGTCGACAGGGAGCCGCAGTTCTTC. Protein: CASSQVGFVDREPQFF.

The chain is built from TRBV12-5 and TRBJ1-1; D ambiguous. This CDR3 contains 13 residues. V gave up 7 bases and J gave up 2 bases, with 11 bases separating them. CDR1 and CDR2 from the germline V gene are LGHNT and FRNRAP. The CDR3 protein is CASVSEGNTEAFF. CDR3 bases: TGTGCTAGTGTGTCCGAGGGAAACACTGAAGCTTTCTTT.

V gene TRBV9 combines with J gene TRBJ2-3; D is perhaps TRBD1 (6 bases). V lost 2 bases to trimming and J lost 3 bases, with 13 bases between them. Germline loops: CDR1 SGDLS, CDR2 YYNGEE. The CDR3 spans 15 residues. CDR3 DNA: TGTGCCAGCAGCGTCGAAGGACAGACAACAGATACGCAGTATTTT. Protein: CASSVEGQTTDTQYF.

The CDR3 protein is CASSLKSSPVLQYF. Written as DNA, the CDR3 is TGTGCCAGCAGTTTAAAATCTAGCCCGGTGCTGCAGTATTTT. V and J are TRBV28 and TRBJ2-3, with D maybe TRBD2 (5 bases). The CDR3 has 14 amino acids. V was pared by 2 bases and J by 11 bases, with 17 bases between. Germline CDR1 and CDR2: MDHEN and SYDVKM.

V is TRBV11-2 and J is TRBJ2-7; 13 bases map to TRBD2. The J segment lost 2 bases and the V segment lost 5 bases, leaving 3 bases of the junction unmatched. This CDR3 is 15 amino acids long. The germline V gene has CDR1 SGHAT and CDR2 FQNNGV. CDR3 nucleotide sequence: TGTGCCAGCAGCGTGACTAGCGGGGGGCCCTACGAGCAGTACTTC. Amino acids: CASSVTSGGPYEQYF.

The chain has TRBV9 and TRBJ2-3; TRBD1 matches 7 bases. V shed 3 bases and J 4 bases; nucleotides not matched to a gene: 11. The CDR3 length is 16 residues. CDR1 is SGDLS, CDR2 YYNGEE, per germline. For the CDR3, the DNA is TGTGCCAGCAGCGCAGCGACAGGGTACGTCGCAGATACGCAGTATTTT. Amino acid sequence: CASSAATGYVADTQYF.

The chain carries TRBV29-1 and TRBJ2-7; 7 positions match TRBD2. Per the germline V gene, CDR1 is SQVTM and CDR2 is ANQGSEA. The V segment lost 6 bases and the J segment 6 bases; nucleotides outside the gene matches: 11. This CDR3 spans 13 amino acids. CDR3 in DNA: TGCAGCGTACAAACCGGGACTACGGGCGAGCAGTACTTC. Protein product: CSVQTGTTGEQYF.

To note about this clone: Different DNA sequences within this sample yield the same CDR3. The chain joins TRBV25-1 to TRBJ2-7; D is undetermined. V lost 4 bases, J lost 4 bases, and 8 bases lay in between. Germline V gene sequence: CDR1 MGHDK, CDR2 SYGVNS. The CDR3 is 12 residues long. Here the CDR3 reads CASSVEGYEQYF. The DNA of the CDR3 is TGTGCCAGCAGTGTGGAAGGGTACGAGCAGTACTTC.

In its sample, this clone was seen once. CDR3 coding DNA: TGTGCCATCAGTGAGTCGAGCAGGGCCACACAGTACTTC. Translation gives CAISESSRATQYF. V and J are TRBV10-3 and TRBJ2-4, with D possibly being TRBD1 (5 bases). The CDR3 loop spans 13 amino acids. Germline CDR1 and CDR2: ENHRY and SYGVKD. V was clipped by 0 bases and J by 13 bases, with 13 bases between them.

The rearrangement uses TRBV7-2 and TRBJ2-3; TRBD2 is a possible D gene (7 bases). The CDR3 sequence is 15 residues long. From germline, CDR1 is SGHTA and CDR2 FQGNSA. V dropped 5 bases and J dropped 3 bases, with 15 bases sitting between them. The CDR3 loop reads CASSVRGAGTDTQYF. The CDR3 nucleotides are TGTGCCAGCAGCGTCCGGGGGGCCGGAACAGATACGCAGTATTTT.

V is TRBV18 and J is TRBJ2-1; D unresolved. The germline V gene encodes CDR1 KGHSH and CDR2 LQKENI. The CDR3 has 11 residues. Trimming shortened V by 1 base and J by 8 bases, and 3 bases separated the two germline ends. The CDR3 loop is CASSPQDEQFF. The CDR3 DNA follows: TGTGCCAGCTCACCACAGGATGAGCAGTTCTTC.

The chain is built from TRBV6-5 and TRBJ2-3, with unresolved D. Germline V gene lookup returns CDR1 MNHEY and CDR2 SVGAGI. This CDR3 comprises 12 residues. Between the trimmed V and J ends, which lost 0 bases and 6 bases, there was a span of 4 bases. CDR3 sequence (DNA): TGTGCCAGCAGTTACTCAGGGGATACGCAGTATTTT. Translation: CASSYSGDTQYF.

The gene calls are TRBV6-5 and TRBJ2-1; TRBD1 aligns across 7 bases. This CDR3 has 13 amino acids. Germline-derived CDR1 and CDR2 are MNHEY and SVGAGI. V shed 6 bases, J shed 8 bases, and the junction held 7 bases outside the gene matches. Here the CDR3 DNA reads TGTGCCAGCAGGCGGACAGGTCGATATGAGCAGTTCTTC. This codes for CASRRTGRYEQFF.

This chain links TRBV29-1 with TRBJ2-5; possible D gene TRBD2, 5 bases. V gave up 8 bases and J gave up 5 bases, with 12 bases separating them. CDR3 size: 11 residues. CDR1 and CDR2 from the germline V gene are SQVTM and ANQGSEA. CDR3: CSTLERETQYF. The CDR3 DNA is TGCAGCACGTTAGAGCGGGAGACCCAGTACTTC. Full variable domain (missing parts from reference TRBV29-1 and TRBJ2-5): SAVISQKPSRDICQRGTSLTIQCQVDSQVTMMFWYRQQPGQSLTLIATANQGSEATYESGFVIDKFPISRPNLTFSTLTVSNMSPEDSSIYLCSTLERETQYFGPGTRLLVL.

The chain links TRBV14 to TRBJ1-5, with unresolved D. The germline V gene has CDR1 SGHDN and CDR2 FVKESK. The CDR3 has 14 amino acids. V lost 5 bases and J lost 0, with 8 bases in between. The CDR3 region has the DNA TGTGCCAGCAGCTCGTCTGATAGCAATCAGCCCCAGCATTTT. It translates to CASSSSDSNQPQHF.

This clone showed up just a few times. V is TRBV14 and J is TRBJ1-2; a weak D match, TRBD1 (6 bases). V lost 4 bases and J lost 1, with 10 bases in between. The CDR3 covers 14 residues. CDR1 is SGHDN and CDR2 is FVKESK in the germline V gene. CDR3 region: CASSRTVLNYGYTF. The CDR3 nucleotides are TGTGCCAGCAGCCGGACAGTGCTTAACTATGGCTACACCTTC.